This T cell receptor (beta chain) appears in the sequencing data of a study of blood T cells in healthy people across ages (dated by TCRdb to between 2014 and 2017). The study in broad terms: Template switching captured roughly one uniquely barcoded TCR beta cDNA molecule per two T cells in model experiments. To track age-related changes in TCR beta repertoire diversity, the study relied on deep sequencing normalized with unique cDNA molecular identifiers. Donors were grouped into four age groups: young (average roughly 15 years), middle-aged (roughly 37), aged (about 60) and long-lived (approximately 75). To avoid experimental bias, donors of different ages were randomly spread across the sequencing lanes. The study analyzed two additional independent replicas of 1 million unique cDNA reads from the same blood draw for two donors, one aged 18 to 29 and one aged 80 or older.

Library generation was performed with 5' RACE. The sequencer listed for this sample is Illumina HiSeq 2500. A second PCR of about 6 to 11 cycles was performed with a sample-barcoded 5' primer and a J-beta primer mix. Each TCR beta cDNA molecule received a unique molecular identifier from a template-switch 5' adaptor carrying 12 random nucleotides. Each sample yielded at least 2.5 million CDR3-containing paired-end reads. The Mint cDNA synthesis kit, primed by a TRBC-specific oligonucleotide, was used to synthesize first-strand cDNA from all RNA. Following uracil-DNA glycosylase treatment, a first 18-cycle PCR with universal primers M1SS and BC2_uni_R was performed on all cDNA. As for the authors' bioinformatics: For normalization, 1 million high-quality reads were randomly selected from each sample, with every read carrying a distinct molecular identifier. Instead of being binned into consensus sequences, reads with shared molecular identifiers were discarded. MiTCR, set to a Q25 quality threshold and the strictest error-elimination algorithm, was used for CDR3 identification, clonotype clustering and error correction. A nonparametric unseen species model with Euler transformation was used to estimate a lower bound on total TCR beta diversity. TCRdb trimmed public reads at Q25 via fastp, called clones via MiXCR and kept in-frame beta chains. Rows matching on CDR3 protein sequence are summarized as one entry with the most common DNA and genes. The V and J calls and clone size are TCRdb's, not the authors'. The sample table holds 600,000 or so distinct CDR3 sequences, of which 25% to 35% were seen once. The ten most abundant clones make up approximately 14% of the sample.

The research as a whole found: The long-lived group showed more naive CD4+ T cells, fewer expanded clones and increased TCR diversity than the aged group, suggesting age selection. Estimates of total diversity from one million sequenced T cells were regarded as lower bounds and underestimates. As age increased, observed TCR beta diversity per million T cells dropped in a roughly linear way, and a significant reduction was already evident by age 40. Because donor CMV infection status was unknown, age-related changes in expanded clonotypes were potentially confounded. Because profiling used bulk unsorted PBMCs, naive and antigen-experienced compartments could not be compared conclusively. Observed TCR beta diversity correlated strongly with the percentage of naive T cells measured by flow cytometry.

Of note for this clonotype: Its antigen remains unidentified. No base-level quality is on record; no much larger clone is a single base apart.

Donors were a few dozen systemically healthy Caucasian individuals from Russia aged roughly 6 to 90 years. Each donor gave around 9 milliliters of peripheral blood, collected into EDTA-treated Vacutainer tubes. Ficoll-Paque density-gradient centrifugation was used to isolate PBMCs, with at least 6.5 million per sample. Trizol reagent was used to extract total RNA from PBMCs, with at least 6 micrograms per sample. For every donor, flow cytometry on a PBMC aliquot measured the percentage of naive CD45RAhigh/CD27high T cells. The CDR3 spans 15 residues, from the cysteine through the phenylalanine. The sequence is cut down to CDR3 DNA, 45 bases in frame from base 1. The trim is 3 bases for V and 1 base for J, with a gap of 11 bases between the germline ends. CDR1 and CDR2 are drawn from the germline V gene: SGHTA, FQGNSA.

The chain is assembled from TRBV7-2 and TRBJ2-3; the D gene is possibly TRBD1 or TRBD2, with 5 bases matching each. This TCR derives from an elderly woman in good health. Sequencing input: blood. The DNA sequence is given as TGTGCCAGCAGCTTGCTGGGGGAAGGCACAGATACGCAGTATTTT. Its product reads: CASSLLGEGTDTQYF.